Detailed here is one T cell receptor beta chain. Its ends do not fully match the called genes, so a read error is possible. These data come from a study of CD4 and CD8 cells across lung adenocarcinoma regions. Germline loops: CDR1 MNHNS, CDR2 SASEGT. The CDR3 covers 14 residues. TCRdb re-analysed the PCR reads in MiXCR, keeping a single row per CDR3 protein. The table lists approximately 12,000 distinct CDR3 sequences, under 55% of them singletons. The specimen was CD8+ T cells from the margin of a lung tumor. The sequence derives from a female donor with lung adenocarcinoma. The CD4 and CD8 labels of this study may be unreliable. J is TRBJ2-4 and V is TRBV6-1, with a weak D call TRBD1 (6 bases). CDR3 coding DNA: TGTGCCAGCCGATGGCTGGGGGCCAAAAACATGCAGTACTTC. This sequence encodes CASRWLGAKNMQYF.